The clone carrying this TCR beta chain was recorded at least ten times. This sample stems from a study of T cells in Graves' hyperthyroidism and ophthalmopathy. Under 3 months was the duration of disease in ophthalmopathy patients, who also had a Clinical Activity Score of at least 3 and a NOSPECS grade of at least 4. Amplified TCR beta CDR3 regions derived from RNA transcripts. The HTBI primer set drove a first-round RT-PCR of the TCR CDR3. TCRdb used MiXCR to reprocess the multiplex PCR reads, holding one entry per CDR3 protein. In the table there are 300,000 to 400,000 distinct CDR3 sequences, about 14% of which are singletons. Germline loops: CDR1 SGHRS, CDR2 YFSETQ. Trimming took 2 bases from V and 8 from J, leaving 11 bases between them. CDR3 size: 13 residues.

Sequenced sample: blood. This clonotype was obtained from a woman in her twenties or thirties with Graves' ophthalmopathy. This chain links TRBV5-1 with TRBJ2-1; D is unclear. In DNA, the CDR3 is TGCGCCAGCAGCTTTAAAGTTACCGATGAGCAGTTCTTC. As protein: CASSFKVTDEQFF.